These 15 T cell receptor beta chains were sequenced from one sample in a study of control samples from healthy donors and cancer patients. Only in-frame clones appear in the TCRdb table, and some are missing; sequencing was by immunoSEQ multiplex PCR. The sample shows 100,000 to 120,000 clones, 83% of them seen only once. Sequencing input: blood. These receptors were collected from a woman aged 45 to 65 in good health.

CDR3 DNA sequence: TGTGCCAGCAGATCCCATGACACGCACAATGAGCAGTTCTTC. This translates into CASRSHDTHNEQFF. V usage is TRBV7-9 and J usage is TRBJ2-1; D gene uncertain. The V gene's germline CDR1 is SEHNR and CDR2 FQNEAQ (reference sequence). V dropped 6 bases and J dropped 5 bases, with 14 bases sitting between them. This CDR3 has 14 amino acids.

The gene calls are TRBV5-8 and TRBJ1-2; TRBD1 might be the D (5 bases). The CDR3 consists of 13 residues. The germline V gene has CDR1 SGHTS and CDR2 YDEGEE. V shed 1 base and J shed 7 bases, with 11 bases lying between them. This CDR3 reads CASSLLRGFGYTF. The CDR3 DNA is TGTGCCAGCAGCTTGTTAAGGGGTTTTGGCTACACCTTC.

This clone has just one count. The sample carries other DNA sequences with the same CDR3. DNA for the CDR3: TGTGCCAGCAGCTTGATTTCAGGGGGGAACACTGAAGCTTTCTTT. Residues: CASSLISGGNTEAFF. The V call is TRBV5-6, the J call TRBJ1-1; TRBD1 agrees at 7 bases. Losses at the gene ends were 1 base for V and 1 base for J; bases not matched to a gene: 4. CDR3 length: 15 residues. Germline lookup yields CDR1 SGHDT and CDR2 YYEEEE.

The chain couples TRBV11-2 to TRBJ1-3; possible D gene TRBD1, 5 bases. Deletions cut 0 bases from V and 2 bases from J, with 5 bases between. Germline V gene sequence: CDR1 SGHAT, CDR2 FQNNGV. The CDR3 is 14 residues long. As DNA, the CDR3 is TGTGCCAGCAGCTTAGACAGGGCTGGAAACACCATATATTTT. Translating gives CASSLDRAGNTIYF.

The chain recombines TRBV5-6 with TRBJ2-4; 10 bases agree with TRBD1. V lost 0 bases and J lost 6; bases outside the gene matches: 6. Germline CDR1 is SGHDT and CDR2 is YYEEEE. CDR3 length: 16 residues. In nucleotides, the CDR3 is TGTGCCAGCAGCTTGGTGGGACAGGGGTCGGGAAACATTCAGTACTTC. Protein product: CASSLVGQGSGNIQYF.

V usage is TRBV14 and J usage is TRBJ2-6; no firm D call. CDR3 length: 14 residues. Germline V CDR1 and CDR2: SGHDN, FVKESK. V was clipped by 4 bases and J by 0 bases, with 4 bases between them. The CDR3 region is CASSRSSGANVLTF. The CDR3, as DNA: TGTGCCAGCAGCCGGAGCTCTGGGGCCAACGTCCTGACTTTC.

The V and J genes are TRBV7-2 and TRBJ2-1; D is perhaps TRBD2 (6 bases). Germline CDR1 SGHTA, CDR2 FQGNSA. This CDR3 has 15 residues. Trimming stripped 0 bases from V and 5 bases from J, with 11 bases between. The DNA of the CDR3 is TGTGCCAGCAGCTTAGCCGGGAGAGACCACAATGAGCAGTTCTTC. The encoded protein is CASSLAGRDHNEQFF.

This rearrangement joins TRBV7-9 to TRBJ2-3; 11 bases align to TRBD2. In germline, CDR1 is SEHNR, CDR2 FQNEAQ (reference sequence). V was pared by 7 bases and J by 0 bases, with 6 bases of the junction left unmatched. The CDR3 has 16 amino acids. The CDR3 DNA follows: TGTGCCAGCAAGACTAGCGGGATCACTAGCACAGATACGCAGTATTTT. Amino acid sequence: CASKTSGITSTDTQYF.

The J gene is TRBJ2-1, the V gene TRBV7-8, with TRBD2 identical over 11 bases. Germline CDR1 reads SGHVS; CDR2 reads FQNEAQ. There are 15 residues in the CDR3. The V gene end was trimmed by 4 bases and the J gene end by 7 bases; junction bases not matched to a gene: 6. CDR3 sequence (DNA): TGTGCCAGCAGCTCGTTAGCGGGAGGGTGGAATGAGCAGTTCTTC. Residues: CASSSLAGGWNEQFF.

The chain carries TRBV7-8 and TRBJ2-7; the D is unclear. This CDR3 is built from 14 residues. Germline V gene sequence: CDR1 SGHVS, CDR2 FQNEAQ. V dropped 5 bases and J dropped 0 bases, with 11 bases sitting between them. The CDR3 reads CASSTTDSSYEQYF. DNA of the CDR3: TGTGCCAGCAGCACGACCGATAGCTCCTACGAGCAGTACTTC.

This clone has a handful of counts. The chain uses TRBV6-2 or TRBV6-3 and TRBJ1-5; a possible D gene is TRBD1 (6 bases). The CDR3 has 13 residues. The V end was cut by 4 bases, the J end by 4 bases, with 8 bases between. Germline V lookup: CDR1 MNHEY, CDR2 SVGEGT. CDR3 nucleotide sequence: TGTGCCAGCAGTTCCCAGGGGAATCAGCCCCAGCATTTT. It is translated as CASSSQGNQPQHF.

The V gene is TRBV7-9, the J gene TRBJ1-1; D is undetermined. V was clipped by 5 bases and J by 4 bases, with 11 bases between them. The CDR3 sequence is 13 residues long. Germline V CDR1 and CDR2: SEHNR, FQNEAQ (reference sequence). The CDR3 nucleotides are TGTGCCAGCAGCACCGAGGTTACCACTGAAGCTTTCTTT. Translating it yields CASSTEVTTEAFF.

V gene TRBV6-2 or TRBV6-3 combines with J gene TRBJ2-2; 14 bases agree with TRBD2. Trimming took 6 bases from V and 6 from J; bases not matched to a gene: 6. Germline CDR1 reads MNHEY; CDR2 reads SVGEGT. This CDR3 spans 16 amino acids. The CDR3 reads CASSRGLAGVSGELFF. The CDR3 DNA sequence: TGTGCCAGCAGCCGGGGACTAGCGGGAGTATCCGGGGAGCTGTTTTTT.

The chain recombines TRBV25-1 with TRBJ2-7; D is uncertain. Germline CDR1 reads MGHDK; CDR2 reads SYGVNS. The CDR3 contains 12 residues. Deletions cut 5 bases from V and 3 bases from J, with 8 bases between. The CDR3 coding sequence is TGTGCCAGCAGTATGGGGAACTACGAGCAGTACTTC. Its protein product is CASSMGNYEQYF.

The J gene is TRBJ2-1, the V gene TRBV5-8; tentatively, D is TRBD1 (6 bases). The ends were cut back, 5 bases at V and 6 bases at J, with 21 bases in the middle. CDR1 and CDR2 from the germline V gene are SGHTS and YDEGEE. CDR3 size: 16 residues. DNA of the CDR3: TGTGCCAGCAGATCCGACAGGCCAGGTCGTCGCAATGAGCAGTTCTTC. Translation: CASRSDRPGRRNEQFF. Based on the CDR3 plus reference TRBV5-8 and TRBJ2-1, the full variable domain is EAGVTQSPTHLIKTRGQQATLRCSPISGHTSVYWYQQALGLGLQFLLWYDEGEERNRGNFPPRFSGRQFPNYSSELNVNALELEDSALYLCASRSDRPGRRNEQFFGPGTRLTVL.